This is a list of T cell receptor beta chains from one sample in a study of neurological immune-mediated disorders. MiXCR, run by TCRdb on the 5' RACE reads, gives a single entry per CDR3 protein. The table includes 35,000 or so distinct CDR3 sequences, about 3.2% detected once. The sequenced sample was PBMCs. These receptors were taken from a woman aged 55-69 years with multiple sclerosis. CDR3s include the opening cysteine and the closing phenylalanine or tryptophan. D genes are given only for firm matches. Only some rows state a clone size, as once, few, many or a class for expanded clones.

TGCAGTGCAAGCAATCGGGGGGGAAACACAGATACGCAGTATTTT | CSASNRGGNTDTQYF | TRBV20-1 | TRBD2 | many | TRBJ2-3
TGCAGCGTTGTGACAGAACCTAGCACAGATACGCAGTATTTT | CSVVTEPSTDTQYF | TRBV29-1 | - | many | TRBJ2-3
TGTGCCAGCAGTCCCAGGTGGGGCGAGCAGTACTTC | CASSPRWGEQYF | TRBV6-5 | - | many | TRBJ2-7
TGTGCCAGCAGCTTGGTTAGGGGCCCGAACACTGAAGCTTTCTTT | CASSLVRGPNTEAFF | TRBV5-6 | - | many | TRBJ1-1
TGCGCCAGCAGCTTGCGTGGCAGCCAGGGATACGAGCAGTACTTC | CASSLRGSQGYEQYF | TRBV5-1 | - | many | TRBJ2-7
TGTGCCAGCTCACCGACCAGATCCGCTAACTATGGCTACACCTTC | CASSPTRSANYGYTF | TRBV18 | - | few | TRBJ1-2
TGCAGTGCTTACGTTACGACAGGGTCTGGCTACACCTTC | CSAYVTTGSGYTF | TRBV20-1 | TRBD1 | many | TRBJ1-2
TGCGCCAGCAGCTTGAAGGGCCCCCGAGATACGCAGTATTTT | CASSLKGPRDTQYF | TRBV5-1 | - | many | TRBJ2-3
TGTGCCAGCAGCTTGGTGCAGGGAGACACCGGGGAGCTGTTTTTT | CASSLVQGDTGELFF | TRBV5-6 | - | large | TRBJ2-2
TGCGCCAGCAGCTTACAGGGTTACACTGAAGCTTTCTTT | CASSLQGYTEAFF | TRBV5-1 | - | many | TRBJ1-1
TGTGCCAGCAGCTTAATGGCAGACCAAGAGACCCAGTACTTC | CASSLMADQETQYF | TRBV7-6 | - | many | TRBJ2-5
TGCAGTGCTCCCACGACAGCGGCCTCCTACGAGCAGTACTTC | CSAPTTAASYEQYF | TRBV20-1 | - | many | TRBJ2-7
TGTGCCAGCAGTCCGACGGCCGGCAAAAACATTCAGTACTTC | CASSPTAGKNIQYF | TRBV28 | - | many | TRBJ2-4
TGTGCCTGGGGCACAGATACGCAGTATTTT | CAWGTDTQYF | TRBV30 | - | many | TRBJ2-3
TGCGCCAGCAGCCTCGGGACGGAGTACCAAGAGACCCAGTACTTC | CASSLGTEYQETQYF | TRBV5-1 | - | many | TRBJ2-5
TGTGCCAGCAGGGGGAAGGAGCAGTACTTC | CASRGKEQYF | TRBV2 | - | many | TRBJ2-7
TGTGCCAGCAGTTTACAGGGGGGACGTGCTGAAGCTTTCTTT | CASSLQGGRAEAFF | TRBV12-3/TRBV12-4 | TRBD1 | many | TRBJ1-1
TGCGCCAGCGCCGCACAGATGGATAATGAAAAACTGTTTTTT | CASAAQMDNEKLFF | TRBV5-1 | - | many | TRBJ1-4
TGCGCCAGCAGCCGCACAGGGGCTAATGAAAAACTGTTTTTT | CASSRTGANEKLFF | TRBV5-1 | TRBD1 | many | TRBJ1-4
TGCGCCAGCAGCTCGTCGACTATTAATGAAAAACTGTTTTTT | CASSSSTINEKLFF | TRBV5-1 | - | many | TRBJ1-4
TGTGCCAGCACCCCCTCGGTGACAGGGGCGCGGTCCCACACCGGGGAGCTGTTTTTT | CASTPSVTGARSHTGELFF | TRBV6-6 | TRBD1 | many | TRBJ2-2
TGCAGTGCTAGAGATCCCTCAGGGTATGATGGCTACACCTTC | CSARDPSGYDGYTF | TRBV20-1 | - | many | TRBJ1-2
TGTGCCAGCAGTTATAGCAGGGGCAAGGTGAAGTTC | CASSYSRGKVKF | TRBV6-2/TRBV6-3 | - | many | TRBJ2-7
TGCGCCAGCAGCCTTACAGGGGTAGGAGGTGAAAAACTGTTTTTT | CASSLTGVGGEKLFF | TRBV4-1 | TRBD1 | medium-sized | TRBJ1-4
TGCAGTGCTCCAGATTCCGGGACAGGGGGCGATGGCTACACCTTC | CSAPDSGTGGDGYTF | TRBV20-1 | TRBD1 | many | TRBJ1-2
TGCGCCAGCAGCTCTTACGGGGTCCCAAACACCGGGGAGCTGTTTTTT | CASSSYGVPNTGELFF | TRBV5-1 | - | many | TRBJ2-2
TGTGCCACCAGCAGAGACGGCTCTGGGGCCAACGTCCTGACTTTC | CATSRDGSGANVLTF | TRBV15 | - | medium-sized | TRBJ2-6
TGTGCCAGCAGCTTAGATATCACTGAAGCTTTCTTT | CASSLDITEAFF | TRBV7-2 | - | - | TRBJ1-1
TGCAGTGCTGGGGACCCTCTGGGAAATGAAAAACTGTTTTTT | CSAGDPLGNEKLFF | TRBV20-1 | - | many | TRBJ1-4
TGCAGTGCTAGAGATCGGTCCTACGAGCAGTACTTC | CSARDRSYEQYF | TRBV20-1 | - | many | TRBJ2-7
TGTGCCACCTCCAGTGAGACAGCCAGGGGGGCATACGAGCAGTACTTC | CATSSETARGAYEQYF | TRBV15 | - | many | TRBJ2-7
TGTGCCAGCAGTTTCAGGGGCGTCGGCAATCAGCCCCAGCATTTT | CASSFRGVGNQPQHF | TRBV12-3/TRBV12-4 | - | many | TRBJ1-5
TGTGCCAGCAGCTTACTTGTGGACAGAAATCAGCCCCAGCATTTT | CASSLLVDRNQPQHF | TRBV7-2 | - | many | TRBJ1-5
TGCGCCAGCAGCTTGGGCGGAGGTGTCTATGGCTACACCTTC | CASSLGGGVYGYTF | TRBV5-1 | - | many | TRBJ1-2
TGCAGTGCTGGACACGGCGAGCAGTACTTC | CSAGHGEQYF | TRBV20-1 | - | - | TRBJ2-7
TGTGCCACCAGCGGCCGGGACAGACCCTACAATGAGCAGTTCTTC | CATSGRDRPYNEQFF | TRBV15 | TRBD1 | many | TRBJ2-1
TGTGCCAGCAGTTACGTGGGGGGAAAAACCTACGAGCAGTACTTC | CASSYVGGKTYEQYF | TRBV6-5 | - | many | TRBJ2-7